This T cell receptor beta chain was sequenced during a study of OX40 agonist ivuxolimab in advanced cancers. About the study: In this trial design, patients received ivuxolimab intravenously at 0.01 to 10 mg/kg every 2 weeks. The dose-escalation cohort was about 83% male, with a mean age of about 60 years, ranging about 20 to 79. Whole-study results and caveats: CD4+ and CD8+ blood T cells expanded clonally by week 6 at 0.1 to 3.0 mg/kg.

As regards this clone: What it binds is not known.

Sequenced by immunoSEQ multiplex PCR; TCRdb stores in-frame clones only, minus some. The table shows about 40,000 clones, with around nine tenths occurring only once. The CDR3 loop spans 15 amino acids. Trimming removed 2 bases from V and 0 bases from J, with 10 bases in between. Germline values: CDR1 MNHEY, CDR2 SVGAGI. This sequence was found in an adult with an advanced solid tumor such as melanoma, head and neck, liver or kidney cancer. The chain recombines TRBV6-5 with TRBJ1-1; perhaps TRBD1 as D (6 bases). Sequenced material: CD4+ or CD8+ T cells sorted from blood, taken in a trial of the OX40 agonist ivuxolimab. CDR3 DNA sequence: TGTGCCAGCAGTTACCGACAGGAGCTGAACACTGAAGCTTTCTTT. This sequence encodes CASSYRQELNTEAFF.